These 32 T cell receptor beta chains came from one sample sequenced in a study of graft-versus-host responses after intestinal transplantation. Repertoires were generated with immunoSEQ multiplex PCR, while TCRdb's copy carries only in-frame clones and drops some. The top ten hold roughly 8% of the sample, which has some 18,000 clones, under 75% seen once. Graft samples were processed, releasing intraepithelial and lamina propria lymphocytes. The source was ileum tissue, collected less than 21 days after intestinal transplant. All receptors derive from a human patient who received an intestinal transplant, so some T cells may come from the graft donor.

The chain recombines TRBV7-9 with TRBJ2-4; TRBD1 agrees at 7 bases. This CDR3 is 17 amino acids long. Germline V gene lookup returns CDR1 SEHNR and CDR2 FQNEAQ (reference sequence). With 5 bases clipped from V and 0 bases from J, the junction kept 10 bases outside the gene matches. In nucleotides, the CDR3 is TGTGCCAGCAGCCAACCTATTGACAGGGAAGCCAAAAACATTCAGTACTTC. This translates into CASSQPIDREAKNIQYF.

The gene calls are TRBV4-1 and TRBJ1-1; tentatively, D is TRBD1 (6 bases). Germline CDR1 reads MGHRA; CDR2 reads YSYEKL. The CDR3 length is 14 residues. Trimming pared 1 base from V and 1 base from J, leaving 7 bases between. In DNA, the CDR3 is TGCGCCAGCAGCCAAGCACAGGGGAACACTGAAGCTTTCTTT. It encodes CASSQAQGNTEAFF.

The chain recombines TRBV19 with TRBJ1-2; 8 bases are a match to TRBD1. Per germline, CDR1 LNHDA and CDR2 SQIVND (reference sequence). V was pared by 6 bases and J by 8 bases, with 14 bases of the junction left unmatched. This CDR3 region has 15 residues. This CDR3 reads CASSWATGDRAGYTF. CDR3 coding DNA: TGTGCCAGTAGCTGGGCGACAGGGGATCGAGCGGGCTACACCTTC.

The chain links TRBV27 to TRBJ1-5; 9 bases line up with TRBD1. Germline CDR1 MNHEY, CDR2 SMNVEV (reference sequence). Losses at the gene ends were 5 bases for V and 7 bases for J; bases not matched to a gene: 9. This CDR3 has 15 amino acids. The CDR3 coding sequence is TGTGCCAGCAGTCCACAGGGGGCGCTCGGGCAGCCCCAGCATTTT. Its translation: CASSPQGALGQPQHF.

The rearrangement joins TRBV18 to TRBJ2-2, with 8 bases matching TRBD2. CDR3 length equals 17 residues. CDR1 is KGHSH, CDR2 LQKENI, per germline. The V and J ends lost 4 bases and 7 bases, in that order; junction bases with no gene match: 14. CDR3 sequence: CASSLAPDGGAFGELFF. The DNA for the CDR3 is TGTGCCAGCTCACTCGCCCCGGACGGGGGGGCCTTCGGGGAGCTGTTTTTT.

This clone was observed a handful of times. DNA of the CDR3: TGCGCCAGCAGCCAAGATGGCACCACTAACTATGGCTACACCTTC. Translating it yields CASSQDGTTNYGYTF. The chain carries TRBV4-1 and TRBJ1-2; D gene ambiguous. CDR1 MGHRA and CDR2 YSYEKL come from the germline V gene. Trimming pared 0 bases from V and 0 bases from J, leaving 8 bases between. The CDR3 is made up of 15 amino acids.

The chain employs TRBV5-8 and TRBJ2-1, with D uncertain. Trimming pared 1 base from V and 3 bases from J, leaving 8 bases between. Germline assignment: CDR1 SGHTS and CDR2 YDEGEE. This CDR3 is built from 14 residues. CDR3 amino acids: CASSLFLVYNEQFF. The CDR3 coding sequence is TGTGCCAGCAGCTTGTTCCTAGTCTACAATGAGCAGTTCTTC.

This chain connects TRBV7-2 to TRBJ2-1; 14 nucleotides match TRBD2. The CDR3 has 18 amino acids. Trimming took 5 bases from V and 0 from J; bases not matched to a gene: 6. From germline, CDR1 is SGHTA and CDR2 FQGNSA. The CDR3 sequence: CASSGTSGGGSSYNEQFF. In nucleotides, the CDR3 is TGTGCCAGCAGCGGGACTAGCGGGGGAGGAAGCTCCTACAATGAGCAGTTCTTC.

A few counts support this clone. The CDR3 region has the DNA TGTGCCAGCAGTAAGCCTAGGGGCTACGGCGGGGTGTCCTACGAGCAGTACTTC. Translating gives CASSKPRGYGGVSYEQYF. The rearrangement joins TRBV2 to TRBJ2-5, with D perhaps matching TRBD2 (6 bases). The J call is uncertain, as TRBJ2-7 better fits the DNA end. CDR3 length: 18 residues. Looked up from germline, CDR1 is SNHLY and CDR2 is FYNNEI.

This rearrangement joins TRBV5-1 to TRBJ2-5; D is perhaps TRBD2 (6 bases). The germline V and J ends were trimmed by 5 bases and 4 bases, with 15 bases remaining between them. The CDR3 totals 14 residues. Germline loops: CDR1 SGHRS, CDR2 YFSETQ. Here the CDR3 reads CASRQGAGGETQYF. The DNA of the CDR3 is TGCGCCAGCAGGCAAGGGGCCGGGGGAGAGACCCAGTACTTC.

J is TRBJ2-3 and V is TRBV4-2; D is perhaps TRBD2 (6 bases). The germline V gene has CDR1 LGHNA and CDR2 YNFKEQ. The CDR3 is 14 residues long. V lost 5 bases, J lost 2 bases, and 11 bases lay in between. CDR3 in amino acids: CASSDTSPTDTQYF. CDR3 sequence (DNA): TGTGCCAGCAGCGACACTAGCCCCACAGATACGCAGTATTTT.

CDR3: CASRSTGRFYYGYTF. As DNA, the CDR3 is TGTGCCAGCAGGTCCACAGGGAGATTTTACTATGGCTACACCTTC. V and J are TRBV27 and TRBJ1-2, with D maybe TRBD1 (6 bases). This CDR3 region has 15 residues. The germline CDR1 and CDR2 sequences are MNHEY and SMNVEV (reference sequence). V was shortened by 6 bases and J by 3 bases, with 17 bases between the two germline ends.

This clone was detected a few times. This chain uses TRBV13 with TRBJ2-1, with 8 bases aligning to TRBD2. The CDR3 has 17 residues. Germline CDR1 PRHDT, CDR2 FYEKMQ (reference sequence). V shed 3 bases and J 2 bases; nucleotides not matched to a gene: 9. This CDR3 is CASSFSGGPVTYNEQFF. In DNA, the CDR3 is TGTGCCAGCAGCTTCTCGGGAGGGCCTGTTACCTACAATGAGCAGTTCTTC.

This clone has more than one count but fewer than ten. This sequence joins TRBV14 and TRBJ2-1; possibly TRBD1 for D (6 bases). With 4 bases removed from V and 5 bases from J, the gap between germline ends came to 18 bases. The CDR3 loop spans 16 amino acids. Germline V gene sequence: CDR1 SGHDN, CDR2 FVKESK. Written as DNA, the CDR3 is TGTGCCAGCAGCCCAATCAGGGGTTTAAGGGACAATGAGCAGTTCTTC. This encodes CASSPIRGLRDNEQFF.

This chain links TRBV28 with TRBJ1-2; TRBD1 matches at 9 bases. Germline CDR1 and CDR2: MDHEN and SYDVKM. J was trimmed by 0 bases and V by 6 bases; bases with no gene match: 14. This CDR3 region has 18 residues. CDR3 in DNA: TGTGCCAGCAGCCAATCTGGGACAGGGCAATCTCCTAACTATGGCTACACCTTC. Translated: CASSQSGTGQSPNYGYTF.

This clone was counted once. V is TRBV4-2 and J is TRBJ2-7; the match to TRBD2 covers 11 bases. V was clipped by 0 bases and J by 1 base; unmatched bases: 8. The germline V gene has CDR1 LGHNA and CDR2 YNFKEQ. CDR3 size: 18 residues. The CDR3 protein is CASSQDYWGLAASYEQYF. The CDR3 DNA sequence: TGTGCCAGCAGCCAAGATTATTGGGGACTAGCGGCTTCCTACGAGCAGTACTTC.

The rearrangement links TRBV11-2 to TRBJ2-7; TRBD1 matches 8 bases. Losses at the gene ends were 6 bases for V and 3 bases for J; bases not matched to a gene: 7. Germline CDR1 reads SGHAT; CDR2 reads FQNNGV. The CDR3 has 14 amino acids. This CDR3 is CASSFETGVYEQYF. Here the CDR3 DNA reads TGTGCCAGCAGTTTTGAGACAGGGGTCTACGAGCAGTACTTC.

V usage is TRBV11-1 and J usage is TRBJ1-5, with D hard to call. Germline V gene lookup returns CDR1 SGHAT and CDR2 FQDESV (reference sequence). V was shortened by 1 base and J by 5 bases, with 6 bases between the two germline ends. This CDR3 region has 13 residues. CDR3 nucleotides: TGTGCCAGCAGCTTAGATCGTTATCAGCCCCAGCATTTT. Its protein is CASSLDRYQPQHF.

The V gene is TRBV6-1, the J gene TRBJ2-7, with 7 bases aligning to TRBD2. CDR3 length: 15 amino acids. J lost 2 bases, V lost 4 bases, and 8 bases had no gene match. Germline CDR1 and CDR2: MNHNS and SASEGT. CDR3 sequence reads: CASSVRTSFPYEQYF. For the CDR3, the DNA is TGTGCCAGCAGTGTACGGACTAGTTTCCCCTACGAGCAGTACTTC.

The rearrangement uses TRBV28 and TRBJ1-2; no reliable D call. Deletions cut 3 bases from V and 8 bases from J, with 4 bases between. CDR3 size: 10 residues. Germline loops: CDR1 MDHEN, CDR2 SYDVKM. CDR3 protein: CASSLGGYTF. The CDR3 bases are TGTGCCAGCAGTTTGGGCGGCTACACCTTC.

As concerns this clone: Other DNA variants within this sample encode the same CDR3. The CDR3 loop is CASSDYSDRGAEAFF. In DNA, the CDR3 is TGTGCCAGCAGCGATTATTCGGACAGGGGCGCCGAAGCTTTCTTT. This chain joins TRBV7-9 and TRBJ1-1; 9 bases agree with TRBD1. This CDR3 region has 15 residues. Looked up from germline, CDR1 is SEHNR and CDR2 is FQNEAQ (reference sequence). V shed 5 bases, J shed 8 bases, and the junction held 12 bases outside the gene matches.

A word on this clone: A far larger clone is a single base away, which makes a read error likely. The rearrangement links TRBV4-2 to TRBJ1-2, with 7 bases fitting TRBD1. V lost 0 bases to trimming and J lost 3 bases; unmatched junction nucleotides: 7. Germline values: CDR1 LGHNA, CDR2 YNFKEQ. This CDR3 comprises 16 residues. The DNA of the CDR3 is TGTGCCAGCAGCCAAGATTGGACAGGTGGTTACTATGGCTACACCTTC. Its translation is CASSQDWTGGYYGYTF.

The chain has TRBV5-1 and TRBJ1-2; D ambiguous. Trimming cost V 2 bases and J 4 bases, with 12 bases left between them. The CDR3 has 14 amino acids. CDR1 and CDR2 from the germline V gene are SGHRS and YFSETQ. CDR3 bases: TGCGCCAGCAGCTTTCTGGCCGGAGCCTATGGCTACACCTTC. This codes for CASSFLAGAYGYTF.

The V call is TRBV7-4, the J call TRBJ1-1; D is uncertain. The V gene's germline CDR1 is SGHVT and CDR2 SQSDAQ. The CDR3 sequence is 10 residues long. V dropped 3 bases and J dropped 10 bases, with 6 bases sitting between them. CDR3 bases: TGTGCCAGCAGCTTTTTGCGAGCTTTCTTT. Residues: CASSFLRAFF. The full variable domain, its missing parts supplied by reference TRBV7-4 and TRBJ1-1, is GAGVSQSPRYKVAKRGRDVALRCDSISGHVTLYWYRQTLGQGSEVLTYSQSDAQRDKSGRPSGRFSAERPERSVSTLKIQRTEQGDSAVYLCASSFLRAFFGQGTRLTVV.

The genes are TRBV5-1 and TRBJ1-1; D is possibly TRBD1 (5 bases). CDR3 length: 14 amino acids. CDR1 SGHRS and CDR2 YFSETQ come from the germline V gene. Trimming took off 4 bases at V and 5 bases at J, with 15 bases between the two ends. The CDR3, as DNA: TGCGCCAGCAGCCATTCCAGGGAATGGACTGAAGCTTTCTTT. It translates to CASSHSREWTEAFF.

This clone was counted once. This chain connects TRBV11-2 to TRBJ1-1; no clear D. The V end was cut by 0 bases, the J end by 1 base, with 12 bases between. Germline values: CDR1 SGHAT, CDR2 FQNNGV. The CDR3 extends over 16 amino acids. The CDR3 DNA follows: TGTGCCAGCAGCTTAGAGCCGAACGGGAAGAACACTGAAGCTTTCTTT. Its translation: CASSLEPNGKNTEAFF.

The CDR3 region is CASSSIIPGQGHYTF. In DNA, the CDR3 is TGTGCCAGCAGTTCGATTATACCGGGACAGGGCCACTACACCTTC. J is TRBJ1-2 and V is TRBV6-6, with 9 bases lining up with TRBD1. CDR3 length: 15 amino acids. Looked up from germline, CDR1 is MNHNY and CDR2 is SVGAGI (reference sequence). Losses at the gene ends were 4 bases for V and 10 bases for J; bases not matched to a gene: 13.

The chain joins TRBV5-1 to TRBJ2-7, with D maybe TRBD2 (6 bases). V was trimmed by 0 bases and J by 1 base, leaving 14 bases between them. Germline CDR1 SGHRS, CDR2 YFSETQ. The CDR3 extends over 16 amino acids. CDR3 nucleotides: TGCGCCAGCAGCTTGGCCGGAGGGGAAGTTTCCTACGAGCAGTACTTC. This encodes CASSLAGGEVSYEQYF.

V usage is TRBV4-3 and J usage is TRBJ2-2, with 13 positions matching TRBD2. Looked up from germline, CDR1 is LGHNA and CDR2 is YSLEER. The CDR3 is 15 amino acids. V gave up 4 bases and J gave up 6 bases; unmatched junction bases: 2. CDR3 sequence (DNA): TGCGCCAGCAGCCTCGGACTAGCGGGGGCCGGGGAGCTGTTTTTT. Protein: CASSLGLAGAGELFF.

A remark on this clone: In the same sample, other DNA sequences code for this CDR3. The gene calls are TRBV27 and TRBJ2-3, with a possible D match to TRBD2 (5 bases). Germline CDR1 reads MNHEY; CDR2 reads SMNVEV (reference sequence). The V and J ends lost 4 bases and 0 bases respectively, with 11 bases between them. The CDR3 extends over 15 amino acids. The CDR3 loop is CASSYQRSSTDTQYF. For the CDR3, the DNA is TGTGCCAGCAGTTACCAGCGGAGTAGCACAGATACGCAGTATTTT.

This clone appeared once. The genes are TRBV7-9 and TRBJ2-3, with no clear D. The CDR3 is 15 residues long. The V and J ends lost 3 bases and 0 bases respectively, with 10 bases between them. The germline V gene encodes CDR1 SEHNR and CDR2 FQNEAQ (reference sequence). In DNA, the CDR3 is TGTGCCAGCAGCTTTCTTGCGGTTAGCACAGATACGCAGTATTTT. It encodes CASSFLAVSTDTQYF.

The CDR3 loop is CASSPRWLQGPNYGYTF. In nucleotides, the CDR3 is TGTGCCAGCTCACCAAGGTGGCTTCAGGGCCCTAACTATGGCTACACCTTC. The rearrangement joins TRBV18 to TRBJ1-2; a weak D match, TRBD1 (5 bases). Deletions cut 2 bases from V and 0 bases from J, with 16 bases between. CDR3 length: 17 amino acids. CDR1 KGHSH and CDR2 LQKENI come from the germline V gene.